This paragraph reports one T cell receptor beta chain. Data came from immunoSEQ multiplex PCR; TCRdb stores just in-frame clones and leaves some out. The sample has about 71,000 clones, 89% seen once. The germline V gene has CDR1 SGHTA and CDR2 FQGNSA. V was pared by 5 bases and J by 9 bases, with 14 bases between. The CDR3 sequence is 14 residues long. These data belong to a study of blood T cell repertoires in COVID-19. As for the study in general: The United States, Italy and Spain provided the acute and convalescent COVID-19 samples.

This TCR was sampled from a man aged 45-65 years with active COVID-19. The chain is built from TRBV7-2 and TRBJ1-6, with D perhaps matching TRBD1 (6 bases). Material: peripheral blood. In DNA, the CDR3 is TGTGCCAGCAGCATCGGGACACTTGGTTCACCCCTCCACTTT. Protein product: CASSIGTLGSPLHF.